One T cell receptor (beta chain) is described in this entry. Per the original data handling: Nucleated cell number was recorded as an estimate derived from reference gene primer amplification. The protocol was immunoSEQ multiplex PCR, while the TCRdb copy is restricted to in-frame clones and leaves out a portion. Clone size and the V and J calls come from that table; the DNA yielded D and trimming. This table has 150,000 to 200,000 clones, approximately 83% appearing once. The sample is drawn from a study of blood T cell repertoires in COVID-19. About the research overall: The United States, Italy and Spain were the sources of the acute and convalescent COVID-19 samples. From T cells, B-cell-depleted T cells, or PBMCs came the material, which was cDNA or gDNA.

V was cut by 2 bases and J by 5 bases, with 6 bases left in between. CDR3 length: 12 residues. Germline V gives CDR1 MRHNA, CDR2 SNTAGT. The clonotype was recovered from a man in his 60s with acute or convalescent COVID-19. The rearrangement links TRBV6-4 to TRBJ1-1; unclear D gene. Material: peripheral blood. The CDR3 region is CASSDGRTEAFF. The CDR3 DNA is TGTGCCAGCAGTGACGGTAGAACTGAAGCTTTCTTT.